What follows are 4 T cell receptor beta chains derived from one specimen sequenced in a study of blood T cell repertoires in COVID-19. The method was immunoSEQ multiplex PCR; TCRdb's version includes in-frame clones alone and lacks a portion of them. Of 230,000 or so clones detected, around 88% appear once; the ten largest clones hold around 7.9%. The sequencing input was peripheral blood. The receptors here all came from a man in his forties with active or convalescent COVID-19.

The CDR3 loop is CASRAGTGAQPQHF. CDR3 DNA: TGCGCCAGCAGGGCGGGGACAGGGGCTCAGCCCCAGCATTTT. This rearrangement joins TRBV5-1 to TRBJ1-5, with 10 bases fitting TRBD1. Germline CDR1 and CDR2: SGHRS and YFSETQ. CDR3 length: 14 amino acids. V was pared by 5 bases and J by 6 bases, with 5 bases of the junction left unmatched.

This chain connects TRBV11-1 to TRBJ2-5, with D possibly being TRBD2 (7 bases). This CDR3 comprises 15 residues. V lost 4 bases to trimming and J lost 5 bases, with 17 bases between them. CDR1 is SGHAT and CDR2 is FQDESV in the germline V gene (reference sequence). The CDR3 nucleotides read TGTGCCAGCAGCTCCTGGGGGGGGGCCAGCGAGACCCAGTACTTC. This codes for CASSSWGGASETQYF.

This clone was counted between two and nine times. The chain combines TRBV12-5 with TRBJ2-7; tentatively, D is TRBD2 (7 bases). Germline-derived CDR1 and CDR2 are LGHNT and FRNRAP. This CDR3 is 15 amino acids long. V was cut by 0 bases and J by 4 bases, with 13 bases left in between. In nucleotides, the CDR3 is TGTGCTAGTGGTTTGGTAGCCGGGGGGCTGTACGAGCAGTACTTC. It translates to CASGLVAGGLYEQYF.

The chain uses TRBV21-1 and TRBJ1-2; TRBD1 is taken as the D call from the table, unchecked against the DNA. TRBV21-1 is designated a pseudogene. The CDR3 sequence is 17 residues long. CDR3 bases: TGTGCCAGCAGTAAAGTCTCGGCGGACAGAACTAACTATGGCTACACCTTC. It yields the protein CASSKVSADRTNYGYTF.